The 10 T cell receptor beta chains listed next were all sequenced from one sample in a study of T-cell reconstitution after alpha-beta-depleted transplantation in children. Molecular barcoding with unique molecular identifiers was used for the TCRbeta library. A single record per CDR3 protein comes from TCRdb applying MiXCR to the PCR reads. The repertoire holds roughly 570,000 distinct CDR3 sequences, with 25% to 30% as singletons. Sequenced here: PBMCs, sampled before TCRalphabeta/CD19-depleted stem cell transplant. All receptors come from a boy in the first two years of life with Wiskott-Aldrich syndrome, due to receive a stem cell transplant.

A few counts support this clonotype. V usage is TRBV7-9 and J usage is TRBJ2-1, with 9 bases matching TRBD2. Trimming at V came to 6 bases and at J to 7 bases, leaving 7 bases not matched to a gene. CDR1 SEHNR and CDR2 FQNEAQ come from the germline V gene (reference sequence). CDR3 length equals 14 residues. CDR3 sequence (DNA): TGTGCCAGCAGGAAATGGACTAGCGAAAATGAGCAGTTCTTC. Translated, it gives CASRKWTSENEQFF.

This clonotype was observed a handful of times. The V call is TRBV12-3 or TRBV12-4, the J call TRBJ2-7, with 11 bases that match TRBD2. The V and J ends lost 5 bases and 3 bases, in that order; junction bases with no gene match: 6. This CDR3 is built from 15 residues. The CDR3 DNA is TGTGCCAGCAGTCCCCGACTAGCGGGGATCTACGAGCAGTACTTC. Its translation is CASSPRLAGIYEQYF.

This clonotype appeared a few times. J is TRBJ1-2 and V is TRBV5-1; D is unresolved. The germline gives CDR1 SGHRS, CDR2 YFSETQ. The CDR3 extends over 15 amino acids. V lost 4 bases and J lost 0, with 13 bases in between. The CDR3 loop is CASSPSFDPNYGYTF. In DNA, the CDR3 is TGCGCCAGCAGCCCGTCGTTTGACCCTAACTATGGCTACACCTTC. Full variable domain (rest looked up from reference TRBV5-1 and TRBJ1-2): KAGVTQTPRYLIKTRGQQVTLSCSPISGHRSVSWYQQTPGQGLQFLFEYFSETQRNKGNFPGRFSGRQFSNSRSEMNVSTLELGDSALYLCASSPSFDPNYGYTFGSGTRLTVV.

The CDR3, as DNA: TGTGCCAGCAGCTTAGGAGGAGCGGGAGTGTGGAATGAGCAGTTCTTC. Encoded protein: CASSLGGAGVWNEQFF. This chain joins TRBV11-2 and TRBJ2-1; TRBD2 matches 8 bases. The J segment lost 7 bases and the V segment lost 1 base, leaving 9 bases of the junction unmatched. The length of the CDR3 is 16 residues. Germline V CDR1 and CDR2: SGHAT, FQNNGV.

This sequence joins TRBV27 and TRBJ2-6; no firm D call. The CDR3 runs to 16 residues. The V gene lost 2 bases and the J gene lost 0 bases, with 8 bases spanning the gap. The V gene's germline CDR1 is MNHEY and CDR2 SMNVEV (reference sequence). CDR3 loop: CASSLRQLSGANVLTF. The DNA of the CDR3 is TGTGCCAGCAGTTTAAGGCAGCTCTCTGGGGCCAACGTCCTGACTTTC.

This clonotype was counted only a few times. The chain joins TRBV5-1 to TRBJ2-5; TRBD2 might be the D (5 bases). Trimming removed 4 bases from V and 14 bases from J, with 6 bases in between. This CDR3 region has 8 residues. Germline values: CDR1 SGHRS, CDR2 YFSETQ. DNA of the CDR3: TGCGCCAGCAGCCCGGGATACTTC. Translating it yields CASSPGYF.

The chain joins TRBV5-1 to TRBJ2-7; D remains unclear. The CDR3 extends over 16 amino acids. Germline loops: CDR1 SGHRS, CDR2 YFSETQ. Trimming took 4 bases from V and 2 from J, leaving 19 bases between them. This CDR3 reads CASSPTKKQVAYEQYF. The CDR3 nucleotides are TGCGCCAGCAGCCCCACCAAGAAGCAGGTAGCCTACGAGCAGTACTTC.

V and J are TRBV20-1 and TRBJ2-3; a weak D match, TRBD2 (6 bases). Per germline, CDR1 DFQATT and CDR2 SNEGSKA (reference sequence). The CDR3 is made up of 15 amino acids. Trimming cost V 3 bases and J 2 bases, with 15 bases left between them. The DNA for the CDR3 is TGCAGTGCTAGCCCCAGACTAGGCTTCACAGATACGCAGTATTTT. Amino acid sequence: CSASPRLGFTDTQYF.

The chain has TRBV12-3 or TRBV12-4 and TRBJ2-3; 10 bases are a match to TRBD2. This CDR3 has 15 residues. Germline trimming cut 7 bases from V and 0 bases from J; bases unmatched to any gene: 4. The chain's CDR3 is CASTATSGSTDTQYF. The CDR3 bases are TGTGCCAGCACCGCGACTAGCGGGAGCACAGATACGCAGTATTTT.

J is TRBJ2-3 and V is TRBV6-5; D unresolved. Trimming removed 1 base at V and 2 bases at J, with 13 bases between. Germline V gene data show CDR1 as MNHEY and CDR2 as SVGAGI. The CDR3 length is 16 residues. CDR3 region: CASSYLIVGTTDTQYF. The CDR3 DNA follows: TGTGCCAGCAGTTACTTAATAGTGGGCACCACAGATACGCAGTATTTT.